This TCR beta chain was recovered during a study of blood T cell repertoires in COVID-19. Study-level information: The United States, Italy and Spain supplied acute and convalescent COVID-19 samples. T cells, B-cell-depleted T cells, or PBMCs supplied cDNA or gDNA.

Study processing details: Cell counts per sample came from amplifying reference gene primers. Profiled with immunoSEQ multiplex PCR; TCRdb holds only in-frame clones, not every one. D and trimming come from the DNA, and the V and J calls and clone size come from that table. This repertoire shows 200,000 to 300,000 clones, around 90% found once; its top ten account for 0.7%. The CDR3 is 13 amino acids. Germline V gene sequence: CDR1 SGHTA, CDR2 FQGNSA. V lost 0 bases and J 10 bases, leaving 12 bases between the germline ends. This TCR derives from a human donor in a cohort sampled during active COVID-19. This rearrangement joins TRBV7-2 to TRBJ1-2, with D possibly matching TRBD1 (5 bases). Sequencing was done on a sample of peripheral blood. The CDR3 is CASSLALARAYTF. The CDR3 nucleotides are TGTGCCAGCAGCTTAGCGCTGGCCAGGGCCTACACCTTC.